This T cell receptor beta chain was found in a study of blood T cell repertoires in COVID-19. Turning to the study itself: COVID-19 samples collected from the United States, Italy and Spain covered acute and convalescent phases. Nucleic acid was either cDNA or gDNA, and it came from T cells, B-cell-depleted T cells, or PBMCs.

Authors' data handling: Amplification of reference gene primers provided the estimated nucleated cell counts. Some clones are missing from TCRdb's copy, which holds only in-frame ones; the method was immunoSEQ multiplex PCR. The DNA was the basis for D and trimming; V, J and clone size are from that table. Altogether approximately 92,000 clones are present, 85% to 90% being singletons, with the ten largest covering roughly 13%. This CDR3 is 16 amino acids long. V lost 5 bases and J lost 5; bases outside the gene matches: 9. CDR1 SGHTA and CDR2 FQGNSA come from the germline V gene. The TCR sequence derives from a woman aged 60-70 years in a cohort sampled during active or convalescent COVID-19. The specimen was peripheral blood. This chain links TRBV7-2 with TRBJ2-5; TRBD2 matches at 12 bases. The CDR3 region is CASSIMGLAGGETQYF. Written as DNA, the CDR3 is TGTGCCAGCAGCATAATGGGTCTAGCGGGAGGGGAGACCCAGTACTTC.